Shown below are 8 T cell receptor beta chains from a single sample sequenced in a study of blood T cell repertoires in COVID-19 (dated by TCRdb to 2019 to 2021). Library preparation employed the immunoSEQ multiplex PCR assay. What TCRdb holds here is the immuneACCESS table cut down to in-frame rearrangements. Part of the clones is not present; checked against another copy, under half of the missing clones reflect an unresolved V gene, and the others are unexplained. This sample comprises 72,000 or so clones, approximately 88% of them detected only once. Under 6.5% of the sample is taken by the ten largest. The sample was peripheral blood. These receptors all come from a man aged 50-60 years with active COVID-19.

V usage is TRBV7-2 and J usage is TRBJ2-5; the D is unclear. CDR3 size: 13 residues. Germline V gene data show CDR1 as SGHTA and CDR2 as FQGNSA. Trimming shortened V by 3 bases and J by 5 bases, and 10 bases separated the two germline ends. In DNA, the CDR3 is TGTGCCAGCAGCTTCGTAGTTTCGGAGACCCAGTACTTC. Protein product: CASSFVVSETQYF. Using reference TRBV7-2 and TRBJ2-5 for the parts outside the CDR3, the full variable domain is GAGVSQSPSNKVTEKGKDVELRCDPISGHTALYWYRQSLGQGLEFLIYFQGNSAPDKSGLPSDRFSAERTGGSVSTLTIQRTQQEDSAVYLCASSFVVSETQYFGPGTRLLVL.

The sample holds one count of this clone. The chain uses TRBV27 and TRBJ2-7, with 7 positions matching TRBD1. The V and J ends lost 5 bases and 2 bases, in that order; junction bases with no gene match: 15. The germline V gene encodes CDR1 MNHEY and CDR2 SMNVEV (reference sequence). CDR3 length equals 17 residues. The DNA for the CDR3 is TGTGCCAGCAGTCCGCCGTACAGGGGTAGTAGCACCTACGAGCAGTACTTC. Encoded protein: CASSPPYRGSSTYEQYF.

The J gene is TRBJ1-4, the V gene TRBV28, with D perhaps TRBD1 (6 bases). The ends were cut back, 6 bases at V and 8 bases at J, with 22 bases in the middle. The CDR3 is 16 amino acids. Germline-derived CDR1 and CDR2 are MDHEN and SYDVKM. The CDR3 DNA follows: TGTGCCAGCAGCACTATGTCACAGGGTTTACGGGAAAAACTGTTTTTT. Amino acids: CASSTMSQGLREKLFF.

This CDR3 is CASSLGERGMNTGELFF. The CDR3 nucleotides are TGTGCCAGCAGCCTAGGGGAGCGTGGGATGAACACCGGGGAGCTGTTTTTT. V and J are TRBV9 and TRBJ2-2; D tentatively reads TRBD1 or TRBD2 (5 bases each). The V end lost 4 bases, the J end lost 1 base, and 17 bases lay between the germline ends. Germline V gives CDR1 SGDLS, CDR2 YYNGEE. This CDR3 is built from 17 residues.

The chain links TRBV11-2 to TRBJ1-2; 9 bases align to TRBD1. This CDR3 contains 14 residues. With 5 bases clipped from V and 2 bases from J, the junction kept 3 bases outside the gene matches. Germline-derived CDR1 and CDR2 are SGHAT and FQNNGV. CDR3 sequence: CASSAGTGNYGYTF. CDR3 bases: TGTGCCAGCAGCGCCGGGACAGGGAACTATGGCTACACCTTC. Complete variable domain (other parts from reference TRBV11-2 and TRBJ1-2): EAGVAQSPRYKIIEKRQSVAFWCNPISGHATLYWYQQILGQGPKLLIQFQNNGVVDDSQLPKDRFSAERLKGVDSTLKIQPAKLEDSAVYLCASSAGTGNYGYTFGSGTRLTVV.

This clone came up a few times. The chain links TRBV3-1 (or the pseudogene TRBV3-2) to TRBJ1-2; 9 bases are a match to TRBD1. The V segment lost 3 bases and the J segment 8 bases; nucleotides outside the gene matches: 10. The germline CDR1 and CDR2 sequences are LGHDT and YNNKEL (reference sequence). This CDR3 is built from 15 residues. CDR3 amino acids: CASSHWTGESSGYTF. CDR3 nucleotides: TGTGCCAGCAGCCACTGGACAGGGGAATCATCCGGCTACACCTTC.

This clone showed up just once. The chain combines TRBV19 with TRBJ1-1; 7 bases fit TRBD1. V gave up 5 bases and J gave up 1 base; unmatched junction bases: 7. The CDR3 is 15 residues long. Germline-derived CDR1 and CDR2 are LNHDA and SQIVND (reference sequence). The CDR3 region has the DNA TGTGCCAGTAGTCCCTGGGACAGCCCGAACACTGAAGCTTTCTTT. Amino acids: CASSPWDSPNTEAFF.

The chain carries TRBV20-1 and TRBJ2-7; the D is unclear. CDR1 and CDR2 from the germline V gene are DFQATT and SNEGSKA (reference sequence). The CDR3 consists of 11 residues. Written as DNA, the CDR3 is TGCACCGCGACACAATACTACGAGCAGTACTTC. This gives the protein CTATQYYEQYF.